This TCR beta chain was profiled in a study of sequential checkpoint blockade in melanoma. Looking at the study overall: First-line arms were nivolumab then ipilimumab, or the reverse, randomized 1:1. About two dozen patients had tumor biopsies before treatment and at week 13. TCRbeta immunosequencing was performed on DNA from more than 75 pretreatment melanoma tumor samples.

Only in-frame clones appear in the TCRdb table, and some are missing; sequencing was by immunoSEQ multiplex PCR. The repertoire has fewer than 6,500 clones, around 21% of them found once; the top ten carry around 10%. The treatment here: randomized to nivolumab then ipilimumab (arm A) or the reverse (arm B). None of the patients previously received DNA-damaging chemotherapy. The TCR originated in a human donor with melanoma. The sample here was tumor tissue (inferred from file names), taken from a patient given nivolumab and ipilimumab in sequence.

The CDR3 region is CASRAGRQNTEAFF. The DNA for the CDR3 is TGTGCCAGCAGGGCCGGACGGCAGAACACTGAAGCTTTCTTT. The chain is built from TRBV6-8 and TRBJ1-1; D is unclear. With 6 bases removed from V and 1 base from J, the gap between germline ends came to 12 bases. Germline loops: CDR1 MNHGY, CDR2 SAAAGT. The CDR3 is 14 residues long.